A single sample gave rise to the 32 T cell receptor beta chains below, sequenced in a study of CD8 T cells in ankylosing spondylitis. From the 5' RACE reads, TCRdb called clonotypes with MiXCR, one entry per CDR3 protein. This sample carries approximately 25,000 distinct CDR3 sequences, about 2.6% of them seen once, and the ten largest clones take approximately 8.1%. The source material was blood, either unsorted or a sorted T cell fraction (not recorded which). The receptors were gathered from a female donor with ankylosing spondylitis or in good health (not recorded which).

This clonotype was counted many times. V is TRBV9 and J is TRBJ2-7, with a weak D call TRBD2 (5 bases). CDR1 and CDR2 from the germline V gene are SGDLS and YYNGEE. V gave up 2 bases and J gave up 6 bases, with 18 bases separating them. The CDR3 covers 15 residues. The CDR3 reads CASSVTGIYAAEQYF. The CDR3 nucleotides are TGTGCCAGCAGCGTTACCGGGATATACGCGGCCGAGCAGTACTTC.

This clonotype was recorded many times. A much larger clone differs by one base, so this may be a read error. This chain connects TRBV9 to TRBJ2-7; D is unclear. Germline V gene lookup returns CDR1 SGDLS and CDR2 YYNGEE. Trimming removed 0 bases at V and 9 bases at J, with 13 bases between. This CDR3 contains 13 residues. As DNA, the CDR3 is TGTGCCAGCAGCGTAGCTTGGCTGTCCGTGCAGTACTTC. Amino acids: CASSVAWLSVQYF.

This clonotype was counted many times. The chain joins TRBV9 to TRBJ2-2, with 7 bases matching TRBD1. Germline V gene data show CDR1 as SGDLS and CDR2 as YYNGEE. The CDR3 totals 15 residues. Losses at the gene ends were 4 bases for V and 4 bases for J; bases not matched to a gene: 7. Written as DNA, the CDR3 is TGTGCCAGCAGCACCCAACAGGGGAGCACCGGGGAGCTGTTTTTT. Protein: CASSTQQGSTGELFF.

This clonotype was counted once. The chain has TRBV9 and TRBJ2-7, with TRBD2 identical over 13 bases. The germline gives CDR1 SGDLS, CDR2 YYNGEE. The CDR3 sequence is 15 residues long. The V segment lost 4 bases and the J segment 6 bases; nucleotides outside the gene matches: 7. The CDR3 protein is CASSLGLAGVSEQYF. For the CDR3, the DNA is TGTGCCAGCAGCCTAGGACTAGCGGGAGTTTCCGAGCAGTACTTC.

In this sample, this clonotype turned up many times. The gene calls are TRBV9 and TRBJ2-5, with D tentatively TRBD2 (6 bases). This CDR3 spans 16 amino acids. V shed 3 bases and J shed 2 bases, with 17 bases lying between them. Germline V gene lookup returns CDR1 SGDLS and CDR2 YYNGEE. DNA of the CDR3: TGTGCCAGCAGCGCCGACCGGACGGGAGTTCAAGAGACCCAGTACTTC. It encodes CASSADRTGVQETQYF.

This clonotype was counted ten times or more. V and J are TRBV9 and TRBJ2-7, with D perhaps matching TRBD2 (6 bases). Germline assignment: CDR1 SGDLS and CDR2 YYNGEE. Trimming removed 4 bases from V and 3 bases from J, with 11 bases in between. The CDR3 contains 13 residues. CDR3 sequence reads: CASSRDSYYEQYF. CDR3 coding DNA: TGTGCCAGCAGCCGGGACTCCTACTACGAGCAGTACTTC. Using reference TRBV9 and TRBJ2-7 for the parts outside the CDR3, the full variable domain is DSGVTQTPKHLITATGQRVTLRCSPRSGDLSVYWYQQSLDQGLQFLIQYYNGEERAKGNILERFSAQQFPDLHSELNLSSLELGDSALYFCASSRDSYYEQYFGPGTRLTVT.

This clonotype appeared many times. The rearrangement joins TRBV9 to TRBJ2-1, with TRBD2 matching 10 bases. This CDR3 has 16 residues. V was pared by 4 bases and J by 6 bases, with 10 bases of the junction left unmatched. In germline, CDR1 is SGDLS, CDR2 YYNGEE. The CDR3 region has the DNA TGTGCCAGCAGCACCCCCGGGACTAGCGTTTCCAATGAGCAGTTCTTC. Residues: CASSTPGTSVSNEQFF.

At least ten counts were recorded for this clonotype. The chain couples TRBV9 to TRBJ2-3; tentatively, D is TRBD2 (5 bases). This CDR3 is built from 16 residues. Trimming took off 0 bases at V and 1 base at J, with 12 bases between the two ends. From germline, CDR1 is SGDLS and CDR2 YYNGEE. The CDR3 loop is CASSVDPLARTDTQYF. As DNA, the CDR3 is TGTGCCAGCAGCGTAGATCCCCTAGCCCGCACAGATACGCAGTATTTT.

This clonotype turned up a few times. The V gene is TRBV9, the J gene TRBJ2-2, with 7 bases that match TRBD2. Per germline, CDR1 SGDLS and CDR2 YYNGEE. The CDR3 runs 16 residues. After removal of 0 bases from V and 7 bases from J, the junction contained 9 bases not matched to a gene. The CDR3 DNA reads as TGTGCCAGCAGCGTAGTACCAGCGGGGAGTGGCGGGGAGCTGTTTTTT. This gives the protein CASSVVPAGSGGELFF. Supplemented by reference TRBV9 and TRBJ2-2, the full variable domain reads DSGVTQTPKHLITATGQRVTLRCSPRSGDLSVYWYQQSLDQGLQFLIQYYNGEERAKGNILERFSAQQFPDLHSELNLSSLELGDSALYFCASSVVPAGSGGELFFGEGSRLTVL.

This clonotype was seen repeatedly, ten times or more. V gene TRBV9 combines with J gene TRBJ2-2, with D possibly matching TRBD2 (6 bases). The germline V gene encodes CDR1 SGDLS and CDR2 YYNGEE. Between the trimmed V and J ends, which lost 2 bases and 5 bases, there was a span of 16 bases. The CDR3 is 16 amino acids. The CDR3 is CASSVLGGGGTGELFF. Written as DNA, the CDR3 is TGTGCCAGCAGCGTTCTGGGCGGAGGAGGGACCGGGGAGCTGTTTTTT.

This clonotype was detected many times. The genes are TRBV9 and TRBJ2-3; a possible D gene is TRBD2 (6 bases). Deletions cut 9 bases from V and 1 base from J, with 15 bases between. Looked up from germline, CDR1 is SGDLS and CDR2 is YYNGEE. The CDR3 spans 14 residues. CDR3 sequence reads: CATSLSGGTDTQYF. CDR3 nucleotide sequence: TGTGCCACGTCCTTGTCGGGGGGCACAGATACGCAGTATTTT.

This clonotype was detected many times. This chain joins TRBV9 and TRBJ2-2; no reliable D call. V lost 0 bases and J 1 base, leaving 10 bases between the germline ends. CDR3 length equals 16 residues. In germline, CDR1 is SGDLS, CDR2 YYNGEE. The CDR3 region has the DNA TGTGCCAGCAGCGTAGCCGGGCCGATGAACACCGGGGAGCTGTTTTTT. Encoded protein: CASSVAGPMNTGELFF.

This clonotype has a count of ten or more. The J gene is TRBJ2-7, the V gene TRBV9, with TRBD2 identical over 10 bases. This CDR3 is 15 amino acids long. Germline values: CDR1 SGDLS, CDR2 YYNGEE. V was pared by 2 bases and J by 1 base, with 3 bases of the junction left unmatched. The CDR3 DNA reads TGTGCCAGCAGCGTGAGCGGGGGGGCTTCCTACGAGCAGTACTTC. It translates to CASSVSGGASYEQYF.

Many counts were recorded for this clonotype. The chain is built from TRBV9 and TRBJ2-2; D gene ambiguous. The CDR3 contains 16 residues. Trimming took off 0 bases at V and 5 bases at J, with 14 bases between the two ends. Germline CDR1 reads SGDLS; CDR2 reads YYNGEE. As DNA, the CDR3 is TGTGCCAGCAGCGTAGAGGCCGAGGTTGGGACCGGGGAGCTGTTTTTT. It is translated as CASSVEAEVGTGELFF.

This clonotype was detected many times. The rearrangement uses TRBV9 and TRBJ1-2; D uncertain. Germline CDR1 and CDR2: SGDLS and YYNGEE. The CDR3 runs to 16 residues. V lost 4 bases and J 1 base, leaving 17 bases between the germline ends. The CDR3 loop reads CASSPSPDRRNYGYTF. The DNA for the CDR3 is TGTGCCAGCAGCCCGTCACCGGACCGGCGTAACTATGGCTACACCTTC.

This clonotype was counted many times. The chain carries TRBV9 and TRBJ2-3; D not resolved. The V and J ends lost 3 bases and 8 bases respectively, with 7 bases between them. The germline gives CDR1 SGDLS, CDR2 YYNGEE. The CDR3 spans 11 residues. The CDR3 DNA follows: TGTGCCAGCAGCGACCTGGTTACGCAGTATTTT. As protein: CASSDLVTQYF.

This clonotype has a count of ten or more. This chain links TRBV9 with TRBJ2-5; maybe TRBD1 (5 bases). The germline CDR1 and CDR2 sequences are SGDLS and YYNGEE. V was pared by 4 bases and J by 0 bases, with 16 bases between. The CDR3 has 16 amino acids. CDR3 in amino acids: CASSRGAIADQETQYF. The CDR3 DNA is TGTGCCAGCAGCCGTGGGGCCATAGCCGACCAAGAGACCCAGTACTTC.

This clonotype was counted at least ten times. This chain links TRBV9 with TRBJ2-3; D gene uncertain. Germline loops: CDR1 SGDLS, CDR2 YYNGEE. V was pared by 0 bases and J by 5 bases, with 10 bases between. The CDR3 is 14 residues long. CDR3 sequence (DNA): TGTGCCAGCAGCGTAGTTGGAGAAGGAGATACGCAGTATTTT. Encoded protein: CASSVVGEGDTQYF.

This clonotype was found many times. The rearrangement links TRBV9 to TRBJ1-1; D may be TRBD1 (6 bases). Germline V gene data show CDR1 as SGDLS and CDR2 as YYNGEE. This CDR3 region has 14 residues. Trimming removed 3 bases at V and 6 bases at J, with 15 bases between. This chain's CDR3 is CASSAQPGTSEAFF. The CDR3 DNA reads TGTGCCAGCAGCGCGCAGCCCGGGACATCTGAAGCTTTCTTT.

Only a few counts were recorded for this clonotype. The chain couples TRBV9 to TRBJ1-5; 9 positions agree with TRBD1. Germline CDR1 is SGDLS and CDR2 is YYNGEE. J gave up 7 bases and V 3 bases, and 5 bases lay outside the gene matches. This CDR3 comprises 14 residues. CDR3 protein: CASSGTGGGQPQHF. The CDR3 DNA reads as TGTGCCAGCAGCGGAACAGGGGGCGGACAGCCCCAGCATTTT. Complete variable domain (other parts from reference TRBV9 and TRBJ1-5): DSGVTQTPKHLITATGQRVTLRCSPRSGDLSVYWYQQSLDQGLQFLIQYYNGEERAKGNILERFSAQQFPDLHSELNLSSLELGDSALYFCASSGTGGGQPQHFGDGTRLSIL.

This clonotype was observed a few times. CDR3 in DNA: TGTGCCAGCAGCGTAGGCCAGGGTGGGAGGAAGACCCAGTACTTC. Protein product: CASSVGQGGRKTQYF. The V call is TRBV9, the J call TRBJ2-5, with a weak D call TRBD2 (6 bases). V was clipped by 0 bases and J by 6 bases, with 15 bases between them. The germline CDR1 and CDR2 sequences are SGDLS and YYNGEE. The CDR3 sequence is 15 residues long.

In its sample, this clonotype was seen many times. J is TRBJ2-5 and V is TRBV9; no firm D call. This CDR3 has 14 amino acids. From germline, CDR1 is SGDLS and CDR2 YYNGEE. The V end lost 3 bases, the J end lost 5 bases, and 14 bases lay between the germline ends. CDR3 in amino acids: CASSASWGRETQYF. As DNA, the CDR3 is TGTGCCAGCAGCGCCTCCTGGGGTCGGGAGACCCAGTACTTC.

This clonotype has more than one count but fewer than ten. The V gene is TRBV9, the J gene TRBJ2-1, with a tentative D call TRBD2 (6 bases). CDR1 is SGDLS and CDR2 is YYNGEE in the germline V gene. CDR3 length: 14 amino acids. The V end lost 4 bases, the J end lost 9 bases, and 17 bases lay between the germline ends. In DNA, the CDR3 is TGTGCCAGCAGCCCGCGGGACCTAGGGCCTGAGCAGTTCTTC. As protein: CASSPRDLGPEQFF.

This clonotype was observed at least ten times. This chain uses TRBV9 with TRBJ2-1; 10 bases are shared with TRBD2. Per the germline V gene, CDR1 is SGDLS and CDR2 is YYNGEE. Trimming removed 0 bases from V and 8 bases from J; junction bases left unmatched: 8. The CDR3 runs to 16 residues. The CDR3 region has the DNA TGTGCCAGCAGCGTAGTAGGGCTAGCGGGGGCGGATGAGCAGTTCTTC. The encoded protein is CASSVVGLAGADEQFF.

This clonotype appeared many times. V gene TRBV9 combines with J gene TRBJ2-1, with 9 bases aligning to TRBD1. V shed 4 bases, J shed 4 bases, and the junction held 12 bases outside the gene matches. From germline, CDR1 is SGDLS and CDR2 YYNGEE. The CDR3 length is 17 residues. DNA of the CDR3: TGTGCCAGCAGCCCCCGGGCCGCGGGACAGGGATACAATGAGCAGTTCTTC. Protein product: CASSPRAAGQGYNEQFF.

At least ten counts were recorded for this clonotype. CDR3: CASSVGTSGGGQETQYF. CDR3 DNA sequence: TGTGCCAGCAGCGTCGGAACTAGCGGGGGGGGGCAAGAGACCCAGTACTTC. The chain carries TRBV9 and TRBJ2-5, with 13 positions matching TRBD2. The V segment lost 2 bases and the J segment 2 bases; nucleotides outside the gene matches: 6. Germline lookup yields CDR1 SGDLS and CDR2 YYNGEE. The CDR3 spans 17 residues.

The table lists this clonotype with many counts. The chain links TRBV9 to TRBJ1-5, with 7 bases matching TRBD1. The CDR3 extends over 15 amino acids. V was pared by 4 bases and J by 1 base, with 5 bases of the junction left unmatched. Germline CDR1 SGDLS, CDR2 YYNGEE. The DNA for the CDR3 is TGTGCCAGCAGCCCCCGGACAGGAAGCAATCAGCCCCAGCATTTT. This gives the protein CASSPRTGSNQPQHF.

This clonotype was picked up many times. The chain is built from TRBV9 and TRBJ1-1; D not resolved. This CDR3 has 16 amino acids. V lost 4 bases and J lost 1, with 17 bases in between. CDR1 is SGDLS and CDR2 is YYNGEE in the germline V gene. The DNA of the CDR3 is TGTGCCAGCAGCCGTAGGGCGACCTACGAGAACACTGAAGCTTTCTTT. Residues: CASSRRATYENTEAFF.

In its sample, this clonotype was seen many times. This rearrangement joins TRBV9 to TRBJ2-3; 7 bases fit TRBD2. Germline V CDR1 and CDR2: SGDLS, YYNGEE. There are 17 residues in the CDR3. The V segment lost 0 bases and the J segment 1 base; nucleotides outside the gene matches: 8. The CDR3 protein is CASSVVSSGKGTDTQYF. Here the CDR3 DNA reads TGTGCCAGCAGCGTAGTCTCAAGCGGGAAGGGCACAGATACGCAGTATTTT.

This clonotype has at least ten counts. The CDR3 DNA sequence: TGTGCCAGCAGCCCCGGGACAGGGGTCCACAATGAGCAGTTCTTC. It specifies CASSPGTGVHNEQFF. This rearrangement joins TRBV9 to TRBJ2-1, with 10 bases identical to TRBD1. The CDR3 is made up of 15 amino acids. The V segment lost 4 bases and the J segment 5 bases; nucleotides outside the gene matches: 6. In germline, CDR1 is SGDLS, CDR2 YYNGEE.

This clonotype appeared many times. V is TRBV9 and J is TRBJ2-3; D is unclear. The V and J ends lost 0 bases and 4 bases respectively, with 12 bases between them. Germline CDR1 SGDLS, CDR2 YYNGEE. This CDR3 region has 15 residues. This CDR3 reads CASSVAPGLSDTQYF. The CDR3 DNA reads TGTGCCAGCAGCGTAGCCCCCGGCCTATCAGATACGCAGTATTTT.

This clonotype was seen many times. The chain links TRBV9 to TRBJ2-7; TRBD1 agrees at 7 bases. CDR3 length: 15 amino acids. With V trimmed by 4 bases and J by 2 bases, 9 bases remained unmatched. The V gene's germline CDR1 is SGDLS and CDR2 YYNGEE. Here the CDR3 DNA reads TGTGCCAGCAGCCTTTACTGGGACAGAGCCTACGAGCAGTACTTC. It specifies CASSLYWDRAYEQYF.